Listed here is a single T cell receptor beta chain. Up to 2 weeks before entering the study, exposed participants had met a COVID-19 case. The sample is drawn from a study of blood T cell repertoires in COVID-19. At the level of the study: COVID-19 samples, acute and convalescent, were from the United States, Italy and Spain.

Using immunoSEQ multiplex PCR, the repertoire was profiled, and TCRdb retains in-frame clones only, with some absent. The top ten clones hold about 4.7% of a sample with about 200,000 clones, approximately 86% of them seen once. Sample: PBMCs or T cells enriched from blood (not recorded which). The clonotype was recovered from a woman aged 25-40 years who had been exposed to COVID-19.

CDR3 nucleotide sequence: TGTGCCTGGAGAATCGGGGATGAAAAACTGTTTTTT. This codes for CAWRIGDEKLFF. The rearrangement links TRBV30 to TRBJ1-4, with D uncertain. From germline, CDR1 is GTSNPN and CDR2 SVGIG (reference sequence). The CDR3 runs 12 residues. Deletions cut 3 bases from V and 6 bases from J, with 8 bases between.